The 28 T cell receptor beta chains below were found in one sample sequenced in a study of blood T cells in healthy people across ages. Sample-barcoded 5' priming and a J-beta primer mix drove a second PCR of about 6 to 12 cycles. TCRdb recomputed calls from the 5' RACE reads with MiXCR, one row per CDR3 protein. Of about a million distinct CDR3 sequences in the sample, around 48% were seen once. The sequencing input was blood. These receptors came from a man under 40 in good health.

At least ten counts were recorded for this clonotype. The gene calls are TRBV5-1 and TRBJ2-3, with TRBD1 matching over 8 bases. Unmatched junction bases numbered 5, after V lost 0 bases and J lost 2 bases. The CDR3 length is 16 residues. Germline V gene sequence: CDR1 SGHRS, CDR2 YFSETQ. The CDR3 reads CASSLDRGSYTDTQYF. In DNA form, the CDR3 reads TGCGCCAGCAGCTTGGACAGGGGGTCGTACACAGATACGCAGTATTTT.

The chain couples TRBV9 to TRBJ2-7; 12 nucleotides agree with TRBD2. The germline V gene has CDR1 SGDLS and CDR2 YYNGEE. This CDR3 region has 16 residues. J gave up 0 bases and V 4 bases, and 5 bases lay outside the gene matches. CDR3 in DNA: TGTGCCAGCAGCCCCGGACTAGCGGGGAGCTCCTACGAGCAGTACTTC. Residues: CASSPGLAGSSYEQYF.

The J gene is TRBJ2-3, the V gene TRBV7-2; TRBD2 aligns across 8 bases. CDR3 length: 17 amino acids. V dropped 5 bases and J dropped 4; count of bases not matched to a gene: 14. Germline assignment: CDR1 SGHTA and CDR2 FQGNSA. The CDR3 sequence: CASSRNIGGAGADTQYF. The CDR3 nucleotides are TGTGCCAGCAGCCGTAATATCGGGGGGGCGGGGGCAGATACGCAGTATTTT.

The chain couples TRBV25-1 to TRBJ1-4; 7 positions agree with TRBD1. Trimming removed 4 bases from V and 4 bases from J; junction bases left unmatched: 6. The CDR3 is made up of 15 amino acids. Germline V gene data show CDR1 as MGHDK and CDR2 as SYGVNS. CDR3 DNA sequence: TGTGCCAGCAGTGGTAGGGGGCGGGATAATGAAAAACTGTTTTTT. The encoded protein is CASSGRGRDNEKLFF.

The table lists this clonotype with a few counts. One end of the junction varies from germline; a read error may be responsible. This chain joins TRBV7-9 and TRBJ2-7, with TRBD1 as a possible D gene (5 bases). In germline, CDR1 is SEHNR, CDR2 FQNEAQ (reference sequence). The CDR3 runs to 13 residues. In DNA form, the CDR3 reads TGTGCCAGCAGCGTAGCTTCCAGGGACGAGCAGTACTTC. It specifies CASSVASRDEQYF.

The V and J genes are TRBV29-1 and TRBJ1-2; 8 nucleotides match TRBD1. The CDR3 is 13 residues long. After removal of 6 bases from V and 7 bases from J, the junction contained 10 bases not matched to a gene. CDR1 and CDR2 (germline): SQVTM, ANQGSEA. CDR3: CSVERQGLRGYTF. DNA for the CDR3: TGCAGCGTAGAGAGACAGGGGCTTCGTGGCTACACCTTC. Using reference TRBV29-1 and TRBJ1-2 for the parts outside the CDR3, the full variable domain is SAVISQKPSRDICQRGTSLTIQCQVDSQVTMMFWYRQQPGQSLTLIATANQGSEATYESGFVIDKFPISRPNLTFSTLTVSNMSPEDSSIYLCSVERQGLRGYTFGSGTRLTVV.

CDR3 sequence (DNA): TGTGCCAGCAGCCAACCGCAGGGGGCAGATAATTCACCCCTCCACTTT. Amino acids: CASSQPQGADNSPLHF. This rearrangement joins TRBV4-2 to TRBJ1-6, with 8 bases matching TRBD1. This CDR3 contains 16 residues. Germline V gene data show CDR1 as LGHNA and CDR2 as YNFKEQ. The ends lost 2 bases at V and 5 bases at J; junction bases unmatched: 5.

V usage is TRBV20-1 and J usage is TRBJ1-3; no firm D call. This CDR3 spans 13 amino acids. In germline, CDR1 is DFQATT, CDR2 SNEGSKA (reference sequence). V dropped 3 bases and J dropped 2 bases, with 8 bases sitting between them. The DNA of the CDR3 is TGCAGTGCTAGGTCACCGGCTGGAAACACCATATATTTT. Translating gives CSARSPAGNTIYF.

Remarks on this clonotype: One end of the junction does not line up with germline, which may come from a read error. V and J are TRBV6-2 or TRBV6-3 and TRBJ2-3; TRBD2 agrees at 12 bases. From germline, CDR1 is MNHEY and CDR2 SVGEGT. This CDR3 is 16 amino acids long. Here the CDR3 reads CASSYSGLAGTETQYF. The CDR3 nucleotides are TGTGCCAGCAGTTACTCCGGACTAGCGGGGACAGAGACGCAGTATTTT.

This sequence joins TRBV29-1 and TRBJ2-1; a weak D match, TRBD2 (5 bases). The V end was cut by 7 bases, the J end by 3 bases, with 22 bases between. This CDR3 has 16 residues. CDR1 SQVTM and CDR2 ANQGSEA come from the germline V gene. In DNA form, the CDR3 reads TGCAGCGCTGGAAGGGTCGGGCTAGGACTCTACAATGAGCAGTTCTTC. Translated: CSAGRVGLGLYNEQFF.

This clonotype was observed a few times. The chain couples TRBV3-1 to TRBJ2-1; D is ambiguous. Trimming shortened V by 1 base and J by 6 bases, and 10 bases separated the two germline ends. This CDR3 is 14 amino acids long. Germline V CDR1 and CDR2: LGHDT, YNNKEL (reference sequence). The CDR3: CASSQGGLGNEQFF. Here the CDR3 DNA reads TGTGCCAGCAGCCAAGGAGGTTTGGGCAATGAGCAGTTCTTC.

The V gene is TRBV20-1, the J gene TRBJ2-1; D may be TRBD1 or TRBD2 (5 bases each). Matching the DNA end better, TRBJ2-7 makes the J call doubtful. Germline V CDR1 and CDR2: DFQATT, SNEGSKA (reference sequence). This CDR3 comprises 17 residues. CDR3 protein: CSARGLGSGRSYNEQYF. The CDR3 nucleotides are TGCAGTGCTAGAGGGCTAGGGTCGGGGCGGTCCTACAATGAGCAGTACTTC.

The table lists this clonotype with a few counts. This rearrangement joins TRBV10-3 to TRBJ1-6, with D uncertain. V gave up 2 bases and J gave up 10 bases, with 12 bases separating them. The CDR3 totals 14 residues. CDR1 is ENHRY and CDR2 is SYGVKD in the germline V gene. The CDR3 nucleotides read TGTGCCATCAGTGAGGGGAGCGTTATGTCACCCCTCCACTTT. Translation: CAISEGSVMSPLHF.

This clonotype was observed a handful of times. The chain joins TRBV7-9 to TRBJ1-2; D is unclear. The CDR3 length is 15 residues. The V end lost 6 bases, the J end lost 6 bases, and 20 bases lay between the germline ends. From germline, CDR1 is SEHNR and CDR2 FQNEAQ (reference sequence). The CDR3 loop is CASSELFLEVNGYTF. DNA for the CDR3: TGTGCCAGCAGTGAACTCTTCCTCGAAGTGAATGGCTACACCTTC.

Comment on this clonotype: The junction and the germline gene differ at one end; a read error may be behind it. The J gene is TRBJ1-6, the V gene TRBV7-9; D gene uncertain. This CDR3 has 15 amino acids. CDR1 is SEHNR, CDR2 FQNEAQ, per germline (reference sequence). Here the CDR3 reads CASSLDGDYNSPLHF. The CDR3 region has the DNA TGTGCCAGTAGCTTAGATGGGGACTATAATTCACCCCTCCACTTT.

Details on this clonotype: A junction boundary mismatches the germline segment, possibly from a read error. The chain has TRBV9 and TRBJ2-3; 9 bases match TRBD2. The CDR3 covers 17 residues. Germline lookup yields CDR1 SGDLS and CDR2 YYNGEE. DNA for the CDR3: TGTGCCAGCAGCGCTTACATAGCGGGGGATTACACAGATGCGCAGTATTTT. Residues: CASSAYIAGDYTDAQYF.

The chain employs TRBV6-2 or TRBV6-3 and TRBJ2-1; unclear D gene. V was trimmed by 4 bases and J by 3 bases, leaving 22 bases between them. Germline CDR1 and CDR2: MNHEY and SVGEGT. The CDR3 contains 18 residues. The CDR3 loop reads CASSSAFGSGSDYNEQFF. The CDR3 region has the DNA TGTGCCAGCAGTTCGGCATTTGGGTCCGGGTCCGACTACAATGAGCAGTTCTTC.

Only a few counts were recorded for this clonotype. J is TRBJ1-1 and V is TRBV7-8, with 7 bases that match TRBD1. The CDR3 spans 13 residues. CDR1 is SGHVS and CDR2 is FQNEAQ in the germline V gene. Unmatched junction bases numbered 8, after V lost 5 bases and J lost 8 bases. Here the CDR3 reads CASSRRQGSEAFF. The CDR3 nucleotides read TGTGCCAGCAGCAGACGACAGGGATCCGAAGCTTTCTTT. The complete variable domain, with remaining parts taken from reference TRBV7-8 and TRBJ1-1, reads GAGVSQSPRYKVAKRGQDVALRCDPISGHVSLFWYQQALGQGPEFLTYFQNEAQLDKSGLPSDRFFAERPEGSVSTLKIQRTQQEDSAVYLCASSRRQGSEAFFGQGTRLTVV.

The chain joins TRBV15 to TRBJ2-3; a weak D match, TRBD2 (6 bases). Germline loops: CDR1 LNHNV, CDR2 YYDKDF (reference sequence). The CDR3 extends over 15 amino acids. Trimming left V 0 bases short and J 6 bases short, with 13 bases between. DNA for the CDR3: TGTGCCACCAGCAGAGACGGGACTCCCATGGATACGCAGTATTTT. The encoded protein is CATSRDGTPMDTQYF.

The chain has TRBV3-1 and TRBJ2-7, with TRBD2 matching 7 bases. The DNA end is a closer match to TRBJ2-5, so the J assignment may be wrong. The CDR3 runs 16 residues. The V gene's germline CDR1 is LGHDT and CDR2 YNNKEL (reference sequence). CDR3 sequence: CASSQDWRGYEETQYF. The CDR3 DNA reads TGTGCCAGCAGCCAAGACTGGCGGGGGTACGAGGAGACCCAGTACTTC.

The V call is TRBV20-1, the J call TRBJ2-7, with 8 nucleotides matching TRBD2. The CDR3 runs to 14 residues. Unmatched junction bases numbered 4, after V lost 0 bases and J lost 3 bases. Germline V CDR1 and CDR2: DFQATT, SNEGSKA (reference sequence). The CDR3 coding sequence is TGCAGTGCTAGAGATTCCAGCGGGGGCTACGAGCAGTACTTC. This encodes CSARDSSGGYEQYF.

The table lists this clonotype with a few counts. The rearrangement joins TRBV21-1 to TRBJ1-6; the table calls TRBD1, which could not be checked here. TRBV21-1 is a recognized pseudogene. This CDR3 is built from 17 residues. The chain's CDR3 is CASSKVRDREKKSPLHF. The CDR3 DNA reads TGTGCCAGCAGCAAAGTCCGGGACAGGGAAAAGAAATCACCCCTCCACTTT.

The chain recombines TRBV10-3 with TRBJ2-7; D is possibly TRBD1 or TRBD2 (6 bases each). V dropped 11 bases and J dropped 4 bases, with 18 bases sitting between them. In germline, CDR1 is ENHRY, CDR2 SYGVKD. The CDR3 has 13 amino acids. CDR3 nucleotide sequence: TGTGCCGCCGGAGAGGGGGGCGAATACGAGCAGTACTTC. Residues: CAAGEGGEYEQYF.

The chain joins TRBV20-1 to TRBJ2-3, with 15 bases matching TRBD2. The V segment lost 6 bases and the J segment 6 bases; nucleotides outside the gene matches: 7. CDR3 length: 15 amino acids. Germline V CDR1 and CDR2: DFQATT, SNEGSKA (reference sequence). DNA for the CDR3: TGCAGTGCCACGGGACTAGCGGGGGGTAGGGATACGCAGTATTTT. Translated: CSATGLAGGRDTQYF.

This clonotype has just a few counts. This chain joins TRBV5-5 and TRBJ2-7; possible D gene TRBD2, 6 bases. Looked up from germline, CDR1 is SGHKS and CDR2 is YYEKEE (reference sequence). The ends were cut back, 9 bases at V and 6 bases at J, with 22 bases in the middle. The CDR3 runs to 14 residues. CDR3 sequence (DNA): TGTGCCAACCTCAATTCGGAGGGATGGGTCGAGCAGTACTTC. It specifies CANLNSEGWVEQYF.

Points on this clonotype: A junction boundary mismatches the germline segment, possibly from a read error. This rearrangement joins TRBV6-5 to TRBJ2-1, with 9 positions matching TRBD1. This CDR3 is built from 15 residues. The germline V gene encodes CDR1 MNHEY and CDR2 SVGAGI. CDR3 DNA sequence: TGTGCCAGCAGTTCCCCGGGACAGGGAAACAATGGGCAGTTCTTC. Translating gives CASSSPGQGNNGQFF.

This clonotype has only a few counts. The V gene is TRBV15, the J gene TRBJ2-1; possible D gene TRBD1, 6 bases. From germline, CDR1 is LNHNV and CDR2 YYDKDF (reference sequence). Trimming took off 1 base at V and 6 bases at J, with 10 bases between the two ends. The length of the CDR3 is 14 residues. The CDR3 spells CATSRVEGGNEQFF. In DNA, the CDR3 is TGTGCCACCAGCAGAGTAGAAGGGGGCAATGAGCAGTTCTTC.

This chain links TRBV5-1 with TRBJ2-7; 7 bases line up with TRBD1. Germline V lookup: CDR1 SGHRS, CDR2 YFSETQ. The CDR3 covers 15 residues. The V gene end was trimmed by 4 bases and the J gene end by 2 bases; junction bases not matched to a gene: 9. CDR3 in DNA: TGCGCCAGCAGCGTCTCCGGGACAGAGACCTACGAGCAGTACTTC. It specifies CASSVSGTETYEQYF.